Listed below are T cell receptor beta chains from one sample, sequenced in a study of blood T cell repertoires in COVID-19. The assay was immunoSEQ multiplex PCR, and TCRdb's table has in-frame clones only and misses some. The sample shows 95,000 to 100,000 clones, roughly 85% of them seen only once. The sample comprised peripheral blood. These receptor sequences come from a woman in her 70s with active or convalescent COVID-19. The CDR3 runs from the conserved cysteine through the conserved F or W. D genes are given only for firm matches. Size is omitted from some rows. Given values are once, few, many or a class for expanded clones.

v_gene	abundance	j_gene	d_gene	CDR3aa	CDR3nt
TRBV3-1/TRBV3-2	NA	TRBJ1-2	TRBD1	CASSQWDESGGQGAFNYGYTF	TGTGCCAGCAGCCAATGGGATGAGTCGGGGGGACAGGGGGCGTTTAACTATGGCTACACCTTC
TRBV25-1	NA	TRBJ2-3	NA	CASQIPGTDTQYF	TGTGCCAGCCAGATACCCGGCACAGATACGCAGTATTTT
TRBV3-1/TRBV3-2	once	TRBJ1-2	NA	CASRDRNYGYTF	TGTGCCAGCAGGGACAGAAACTATGGCTACACCTTC
TRBV12-3/TRBV12-4	NA	TRBJ2-1	TRBD2	CASSYEREDEQFF	TGTGCCAGCAGTTATGAGCGGGAGGACGAGCAGTTCTTC
TRBV5-5	NA	TRBJ2-3	NA	CASSGQPTDTQYF	TGTGCCAGCAGCGGACAGCCCACAGATACGCAGTATTTT
TRBV11-3	NA	TRBJ1-2	TRBD1	CASSFNRGRYGYTF	TGTGCCAGCAGCTTTAACAGGGGTCGATATGGCTACACCTTC
TRBV2	NA	TRBJ1-5	NA	CASSVQGGDQPQHF	TGTGCCAGCAGTGTTCAGGGAGGGGATCAGCCCCAGCATTTT
TRBV19	NA	TRBJ2-5	TRBD2	CASSYRGRSQETQYF	TGTGCCAGTAGTTACCGCGGGAGATCCCAAGAGACCCAGTACTTC
TRBV7-2	NA	TRBJ2-1	TRBD2	CASSLGGGLAGGEQFF	TGTGCCAGCAGCTTGGGAGGCGGACTAGCGGGAGGGGAGCAGTTCTTC
TRBV18	NA	TRBJ1-5	TRBD1	CASSYTGEDQPQHF	TGTGCCAGCTCATACACAGGGGAGGATCAGCCCCAGCATTTT
TRBV28	NA	TRBJ2-1	NA	CASSDRLISAFF	TGTGCCAGCAGCGACAGGTTAATCTCTGCGTTCTTC
TRBV4-1	NA	TRBJ2-4	NA	CASSQVTPGVLAKNIQYF	TGCGCCAGCAGCCAAGTGACTCCGGGGGTTCTAGCCAAAAACATTCAGTACTTC